This entry concerns a single T cell receptor beta chain. This sample was included in a study of CD8 T cells in Susac syndrome. RNA was extracted with the RNeasy kit, and a quantity of about 0.45 to 1 ug was reverse transcribed using random hexamers. MiXCR, applied by TCRdb to the immunoSEQ multiplex PCR reads, yields one record per CDR3 protein. The table includes hundreds of thousands of distinct CDR3 sequences, about 94% detected once. Specimen: CD4+ T cells from PBMCs. The clonotype originates from a human donor with Susac syndrome.

The CDR3 sequence: CASSLDRGLDQPQHF. CDR3 coding DNA: TGTGCCAGCAGCTTAGACAGGGGGCTGGATCAGCCCCAGCATTTT. V usage is TRBV5-4 and J usage is TRBJ1-5; 10 bases align to TRBD1. CDR3 length: 15 residues. CDR1 and CDR2 (germline): SGHNT, YYREEE (reference sequence). V shed 2 bases and J 5 bases; nucleotides not matched to a gene: 4.